This TCR beta chain comes out of a study of shared clonotypes between healthy human individuals. The replicate PCRs on unsorted PBMC were given about 300 ng DNA, which is some 32,000 T cell genomes. Sequencing used immunoSEQ multiplex PCR; TCRdb keeps in-frame clones, though not all of them. The sample contains some 450,000 clones, 60% to 80% of which appear only once. CDR3 length: 15 amino acids. The germline V gene encodes CDR1 MNHNS and CDR2 SASEGT. V gave up 3 bases and J gave up 3 bases; unmatched junction bases: 4. Adult donors, all healthy and HIV-negative, had no recent acute infections or vaccinations. Within Nashville, Tennessee resided all donors, each a Caucasian adult. Without sorting, samples used some 100 million PBMCs for genomic DNA.

What was sequenced was PBMCs. The sequence came from a woman aged 40 to 55 in good health. Some clones in this sample may be carry-over from other donors' samples. The rearrangement uses TRBV6-1 and TRBJ2-3, with TRBD1 identical over 9 bases. CDR3 nucleotides: TGTGCCAGCAGTGACCGGGACAGGGTTACAGATACGCAGTATTTT. Amino acids: CASSDRDRVTDTQYF.